The 30 T cell receptor beta chains below come from one sample, sequenced in a study of cytomegalovirus exposure and HLA in healthy donors. Primers for the PCR totalled 60 Vbeta and 13 Jbeta. Method: immunoSEQ multiplex PCR; TCRdb's copy keeps in-frame clones and lacks some. Recorded for this sample: approximately 110,000 clones. What was sequenced was PBMCs. The receptors derive from a man aged 25 to 40 in good health and CMV-seronegative.

This chain links TRBV2 with TRBJ2-3, with 8 bases fitting TRBD2. J gave up 1 base and V 6 bases, and 6 bases lay outside the gene matches. The CDR3 covers 15 residues. Germline V gene sequence: CDR1 SNHLY, CDR2 FYNNEI. The CDR3 here is CASSRMGLGTDTQYF. The CDR3 coding sequence is TGTGCCAGCAGCCGCATGGGACTAGGCACAGATACGCAGTATTTT.

J is TRBJ1-1 and V is TRBV19, with TRBD1 as a possible D gene (6 bases). V dropped 1 base and J dropped 11 bases, with 17 bases sitting between them. This CDR3 contains 14 residues. Germline values: CDR1 LNHDA, CDR2 SQIVND (reference sequence). The CDR3 DNA reads as TGTGCCAGTAGTATAGCCCCTCTGGGGGCAAGGGCTTTCTTT. It specifies CASSIAPLGARAFF.

This chain connects TRBV6-1 to TRBJ2-7, with 9 bases lining up with TRBD2. Germline CDR1 reads MNHNS; CDR2 reads SASEGT. The CDR3 totals 15 residues. Trimming removed 5 bases from V and 5 bases from J; junction bases left unmatched: 10. Here the CDR3 reads CASSPSAGGINEQYF. The CDR3 DNA reads as TGTGCCAGCAGTCCTTCCGCGGGGGGGATAAACGAGCAGTACTTC.

This rearrangement joins TRBV5-1 to TRBJ2-7; 14 bases match TRBD2. The CDR3 is 17 residues long. The ends lost 3 bases at V and 5 bases at J; junction bases unmatched: 10. From germline, CDR1 is SGHRS and CDR2 YFSETQ. In DNA form, the CDR3 reads TGCGCCAGCAGCTCGCTAGGACCGGGACTAGCGGGGGACGAGCAGTACTTC. It specifies CASSSLGPGLAGDEQYF.

The rearrangement joins TRBV28 to TRBJ2-3; TRBD2 is a possible D gene (6 bases). This CDR3 has 13 amino acids. CDR1 is MDHEN and CDR2 is SYDVKM in the germline V gene. Trimming pared 2 bases from V and 9 bases from J, leaving 12 bases between. The CDR3 here is CASSLTAGKTQYF. As DNA, the CDR3 is TGTGCCAGCAGTTTAACGGCGGGGAAGACGCAGTATTTT.

The V call is TRBV19, the J call TRBJ2-7, with 11 bases lining up with TRBD2. The CDR3 spans 13 residues. The V gene end was trimmed by 3 bases and the J gene end by 10 bases; junction bases not matched to a gene: 5. Germline V gives CDR1 LNHDA, CDR2 SQIVND (reference sequence). The CDR3, as DNA: TGTGCCAGTAGTATTTTGACTAGCGGGGAACAGTACTTC. As protein: CASSILTSGEQYF.

This chain joins TRBV15 and TRBJ1-1, with TRBD1 as a possible D gene (6 bases). The CDR3 sequence is 13 residues long. The germline V and J ends were trimmed by 1 base and 10 bases, with 13 bases remaining between them. The germline V gene has CDR1 LNHNV and CDR2 YYDKDF (reference sequence). The CDR3 sequence is CATSRVGGRGAFF. The DNA of the CDR3 is TGTGCCACCAGCAGAGTTGGGGGCCGAGGAGCTTTCTTT.

The chain employs TRBV6-6 and TRBJ2-7; the D gene is possibly TRBD2 (6 bases). Trimming pared 4 bases from V and 0 bases from J, leaving 10 bases between. Per germline, CDR1 MNHNY and CDR2 SVGAGI (reference sequence). This CDR3 is built from 14 residues. CDR3 nucleotide sequence: TGTGCCAGCAGTTTAGGAGGGAACTCCTACGAGCAGTACTTC. This codes for CASSLGGNSYEQYF.

This sequence joins TRBV2 and TRBJ1-1; a weak D match, TRBD1 (5 bases). Germline lookup yields CDR1 SNHLY and CDR2 FYNNEI. The CDR3 is 16 amino acids. Trimming removed 5 bases from V and 0 bases from J, with 16 bases in between. Here the CDR3 reads CASSLPRGGVNTEAFF. The CDR3 region has the DNA TGTGCCAGCAGTCTACCGCGGGGGGGTGTGAACACTGAAGCTTTCTTT.

A note on this clone: This specimen includes other DNA sequences encoding the same CDR3. The genes are TRBV6-5 and TRBJ1-1; possible D gene TRBD1, 6 bases. V lost 6 bases and J lost 1, with 12 bases in between. CDR1 and CDR2 (germline): MNHEY, SVGAGI. CDR3 length: 14 amino acids. CDR3 nucleotides: TGTGCCAGCAGCCGAACAGGGACGAACACTGAAGCTTTCTTT. Encoded protein: CASSRTGTNTEAFF.

CDR3 sequence (DNA): TGTGCCAGCAGCTTGGGGCGGGGCAACACCGGGGAGCTGTTTTTT. Residues: CASSLGRGNTGELFF. The chain links TRBV7-3 to TRBJ2-2; TRBD2 might be the D (6 bases). The CDR3 loop spans 15 amino acids. Per germline, CDR1 SGHTA and CDR2 FQGTGA. V lost 3 bases and J lost 2, with 10 bases in between.

This chain uses TRBV5-1 with TRBJ2-7; no firm D call. The V gene's germline CDR1 is SGHRS and CDR2 YFSETQ. The CDR3 consists of 15 residues. Trimming cost V 0 bases and J 0 bases, with 10 bases left between them. CDR3 protein: CASSLGGPGSYEQYF. The CDR3 region has the DNA TGCGCCAGCAGCTTGGGAGGTCCCGGCTCCTACGAGCAGTACTTC. The entire variable domain, with the rest obtained from reference TRBV5-1 and TRBJ2-7, is as follows: KAGVTQTPRYLIKTRGQQVTLSCSPISGHRSVSWYQQTPGQGLQFLFEYFSETQRNKGNFPGRFSGRQFSNSRSEMNVSTLELGDSALYLCASSLGGPGSYEQYFGPGTRLTVT.

This chain connects TRBV6-1 to TRBJ2-7; 8 bases map to TRBD1. CDR1 is MNHNS, CDR2 SASEGT, per germline. Unmatched junction bases numbered 6, after V lost 6 bases and J lost 2 bases. The CDR3 loop spans 14 amino acids. CDR3 sequence reads: CASRPDRGTYEQYF. CDR3 in DNA: TGTGCCAGCAGGCCCGACAGGGGAACCTACGAGCAGTACTTC.

The gene calls are TRBV6-5 and TRBJ1-1, with D possibly matching TRBD1 (5 bases). This CDR3 region has 14 residues. The V gene's germline CDR1 is MNHEY and CDR2 SVGAGI. Trimming cost V 4 bases and J 5 bases, with 14 bases left between them. The CDR3 DNA sequence: TGTGCCAGCAGTTCCAGGGTGCGTGGGACTGAAGCTTTCTTT. Its protein is CASSSRVRGTEAFF.

The chain recombines TRBV19 with TRBJ1-1, with D possibly TRBD1 on 6 matching bases. Trimming stripped 5 bases from V and 1 base from J, with 11 bases between. Germline-derived CDR1 and CDR2 are LNHDA and SQIVND (reference sequence). This CDR3 is 14 amino acids long. CDR3 region: CASSPPQGNTEAFF. CDR3 nucleotide sequence: TGTGCCAGTAGTCCCCCACAGGGGAACACTGAAGCTTTCTTT.

The V gene is TRBV7-9, the J gene TRBJ1-4, with a tentative D call TRBD1 (6 bases). The length of the CDR3 is 15 residues. CDR1 SEHNR and CDR2 FQNEAQ come from the germline V gene (reference sequence). Trimming removed 4 bases from V and 8 bases from J, with 17 bases in between. The CDR3 DNA reads TGTGCCAGCAGCTCAGGGCGGACAGCCACGGAAAAACTGTTTTTT. This gives the protein CASSSGRTATEKLFF. Filled out from reference TRBV7-9 and TRBJ1-4, the complete variable domain reads DTGVSQNPRHKITKRGQNVTFRCDPISEHNRLYWYRQTLGQGPEFLTYFQNEAQLEKSRLLSDRFSAERPKGSFSTLEIQRTEQGDSAMYLCASSSGRTATEKLFFGSGTQLSVL.

This chain joins TRBV9 and TRBJ2-1, with 13 bases identical to TRBD2. Trimming cost V 2 bases and J 5 bases; bases outside gene matches: 1. CDR1 is SGDLS, CDR2 YYNGEE, per germline. CDR3 length: 15 residues. CDR3 protein: CASSVTSGGDNEQFF. The DNA of the CDR3 is TGTGCCAGCAGCGTCACTAGCGGGGGGGACAATGAGCAGTTCTTC.

The rearrangement joins TRBV18 to TRBJ1-1; 11 bases line up with TRBD1. This CDR3 is built from 16 residues. The V segment lost 2 bases and the J segment 2 bases; nucleotides outside the gene matches: 4. From germline, CDR1 is KGHSH and CDR2 LQKENI. CDR3 sequence: CASSPFGQGANTEAFF. Written as DNA, the CDR3 is TGTGCCAGCTCACCATTTGGACAGGGGGCAAACACTGAAGCTTTCTTT.

The chain joins TRBV6-6 to TRBJ1-5, with a tentative D call TRBD1 (6 bases). Trimming cost V 6 bases and J 4 bases, with 13 bases left between them. The CDR3 is 14 amino acids. CDR1 and CDR2 from the germline V gene are MNHNY and SVGAGI (reference sequence). CDR3 nucleotides: TGTGCCAGCAGCTCTACAGGGACGAATCAGCCCCAGCATTTT. Translation: CASSSTGTNQPQHF.

This sequence joins TRBV27 and TRBJ1-2; 9 positions match TRBD1. The germline CDR1 and CDR2 sequences are MNHEY and SMNVEV (reference sequence). This CDR3 spans 13 amino acids. Trimming at V came to 5 bases and at J to 6 bases, leaving 4 bases not matched to a gene. The CDR3 nucleotides read TGTGCCAGCAGTGGACAGGGGTACGATGGCTACACCTTC. Translated, it gives CASSGQGYDGYTF.

This sequence joins TRBV4-2 and TRBJ2-2; maybe TRBD1 (6 bases). Trimming stripped 0 bases from V and 0 bases from J, with 11 bases between. The CDR3 runs to 17 residues. The V gene's germline CDR1 is LGHNA and CDR2 YNFKEQ. DNA for the CDR3: TGTGCCAGCAGCCAAGAAGGGGGACACACGAACACCGGGGAGCTGTTTTTT. Amino acid sequence: CASSQEGGHTNTGELFF.

The CDR3 coding sequence is TGTGCCAGCAGCTTTGGGACTGCCTCAGGGACCCAGTACTTC. This sequence encodes CASSFGTASGTQYF. The V gene is TRBV7-2, the J gene TRBJ2-5; a possible D gene is TRBD2 (6 bases). The CDR3 runs to 14 residues. V was shortened by 3 bases and J by 7 bases, with 15 bases between the two germline ends. The germline V gene encodes CDR1 SGHTA and CDR2 FQGNSA.

The V gene is TRBV30, the J gene TRBJ1-3; D perhaps matches TRBD1 (6 bases). V lost 1 base to trimming and J lost 0 bases, with 7 bases between them. There are 14 residues in the CDR3. The germline V gene has CDR1 GTSNPN and CDR2 SVGIG (reference sequence). The CDR3: CAWSGTDSGNTIYF. The CDR3 nucleotides are TGTGCCTGGAGTGGGACAGACTCTGGAAACACCATATATTTT.

This rearrangement joins TRBV2 to TRBJ2-7; D is uncertain. Trimming took 4 bases from V and 6 from J, leaving 7 bases between them. The CDR3 is 11 amino acids. Germline loops: CDR1 SNHLY, CDR2 FYNNEI. Here the CDR3 reads CASSVSGEQYF. CDR3 coding DNA: TGTGCCAGCAGTGTGTCGGGCGAGCAGTACTTC. Drawing the rest from reference TRBV2 and TRBJ2-7, the complete variable domain is EPEVTQTPSHQVTQMGQEVILRCVPISNHLYFYWYRQILGQKVEFLVSFYNNEISEKSEIFDDQFSVERPDGSNFTLKIRSTKLEDSAMYFCASSVSGEQYFGPGTRLTVT.

On this clone: Additional DNA sequences in this sample encode the identical CDR3. This chain links TRBV30 with TRBJ1-6, with D possibly being TRBD1 (5 bases). The germline gives CDR1 GTSNPN, CDR2 SVGIG (reference sequence). V was shortened by 2 bases and J by 7 bases, with 15 bases between the two germline ends. The CDR3 loop spans 15 amino acids. CDR3 in amino acids: CAWSHGQGGNSPLHF. Here the CDR3 DNA reads TGTGCCTGGAGTCATGGCCAGGGTGGAAATTCACCCCTCCACTTT.

The rearrangement links TRBV7-2 to TRBJ1-5, with 7 nucleotides matching TRBD1. With 5 bases clipped from V and 6 bases from J, the junction kept 7 bases outside the gene matches. Germline V gene data show CDR1 as SGHTA and CDR2 as FQGNSA. The CDR3 sequence is 14 residues long. CDR3 nucleotide sequence: TGTGCCAGCAGCCAGATGGCAGGGGGTCAGCCCCAGCATTTT. Residues: CASSQMAGGQPQHF.

This rearrangement joins TRBV30 to TRBJ2-5; 9 bases align to TRBD2. The ends lost 3 bases at V and 4 bases at J; junction bases unmatched: 9. Germline V gene data show CDR1 as GTSNPN and CDR2 as SVGIG (reference sequence). CDR3 length: 15 residues. CDR3 bases: TGTGCCTGGAGCAGAAGCGGGGGGCCGGGAGAGACCCAGTACTTC. Translating gives CAWSRSGGPGETQYF. Based on the CDR3 plus reference TRBV30 and TRBJ2-5, the full variable domain is SQTIHQWPATLVQPVGSPLSLECTVEGTSNPNLYWYRQAAGRGLQLLFYSVGIGQISSEVPQNLSASRPQDRQFILSSKKLLLSDSGFYLCAWSRSGGPGETQYFGPGTRLLVL.

The chain couples TRBV7-9 to TRBJ2-5, with D uncertain. This CDR3 spans 17 amino acids. Looked up from germline, CDR1 is SEHNR and CDR2 is FQNEAQ (reference sequence). V shed 2 bases and J shed 0 bases, with 16 bases lying between them. CDR3 in DNA: TGTGCCAGCAGCTTACTCTCGGTCGCCCCATACCAAGAGACCCAGTACTTC. Protein: CASSLLSVAPYQETQYF.

CDR3 nucleotides: TGTGCCAGTACCCCCGGACAGGCAGCTAATGAAAAACTGTTTTTT. This codes for CASTPGQAANEKLFF. The chain couples TRBV19 to TRBJ1-4, with 7 bases matching TRBD1. V was pared by 7 bases and J by 3 bases, with 8 bases of the junction left unmatched. The CDR3 loop spans 15 amino acids. Germline loops: CDR1 LNHDA, CDR2 SQIVND (reference sequence).

This chain connects TRBV10-3 to TRBJ2-7, with 8 nucleotides matching TRBD1. Germline CDR1 is ENHRY and CDR2 is SYGVKD. CDR3 length equals 14 residues. Trimming cost V 4 bases and J 6 bases; bases outside gene matches: 8. The CDR3 sequence: CAISAAITGGEQYF. For the CDR3, the DNA is TGTGCCATCAGTGCCGCAATAACAGGGGGCGAGCAGTACTTC.